The 19 T cell receptor beta chains below come from one sample, sequenced in a study of T cells in Graves' hyperthyroidism and ophthalmopathy. RNA transcripts served as the template for amplifying TCR beta CDR3 regions. When the TCR CDR3 underwent first-round RT-PCR, the HTBI primer set was used. MiXCR, applied by TCRdb to the multiplex PCR reads, yields one record per CDR3 protein. The table lists hundreds of thousands of distinct CDR3 sequences, approximately 40% of them singletons. The sequencing sample was made of blood. These TCRs come from a woman in her forties with Graves' hyperthyroidism.

This CDR3 reads CASPGQGVSKNTEAFF. DNA for the CDR3: TGTGCCAGCCCGGGACAGGGGGTATCTAAGAACACTGAAGCTTTCTTT. The chain links TRBV6-1 to TRBJ1-1; TRBD1 matches at 11 bases. CDR3 size: 16 residues. Germline values: CDR1 MNHNS, CDR2 SASEGT. The junction had 9 bases not matched to a gene; V was cut back by 8 bases and J by 1 base.

This clonotype was recorded a few times. V usage is TRBV7-2 and J usage is TRBJ2-7; 16 bases are shared with TRBD2. This CDR3 has 15 residues. J was trimmed by 5 bases and V by 5 bases; bases with no gene match: 3. Germline CDR1 is SGHTA and CDR2 is FQGNSA. CDR3 in DNA: TGTGCCAGCAGCCCGGGACTAGCGGGGGGGGACGAGCAGTACTTC. It codes for CASSPGLAGGDEQYF.

This clonotype was seen only a few times. The chain links TRBV20-1 to TRBJ2-7; D might be TRBD2 (5 bases). From germline, CDR1 is DFQATT and CDR2 SNEGSKA (reference sequence). This CDR3 has 14 amino acids. The V gene lost 6 bases and the J gene lost 1 base, with 16 bases spanning the gap. CDR3 sequence: CSADFSALSYEQYF. The DNA of the CDR3 is TGCAGTGCGGACTTTAGCGCTTTATCCTACGAGCAGTACTTC.

There are many counts of this clonotype. This chain uses TRBV19 with TRBJ1-2; D is unclear. V was shortened by 6 bases and J by 4 bases, with 12 bases between the two germline ends. The CDR3 runs to 13 residues. Germline values: CDR1 LNHDA, CDR2 SQIVND (reference sequence). CDR3 coding DNA: TGTGCCAGTAGAGCTCAGGACGGCTATGGCTACACCTTC. This sequence encodes CASRAQDGYGYTF.

The sample holds many counts of this clonotype. This chain links TRBV7-9 with TRBJ1-1; D gene ambiguous. V was trimmed by 1 base and J by 11 bases, leaving 11 bases between them. Germline V gene sequence: CDR1 SEHNR, CDR2 FQNEAQ (reference sequence). The CDR3 is 12 amino acids. CDR3 loop: CASSLEEGKAFF. The CDR3 DNA follows: TGTGCCAGCAGCTTAGAGGAGGGCAAGGCTTTCTTT.

This clonotype was observed many times. J is TRBJ1-2 and V is TRBV7-2; TRBD1 aligns across 11 bases. Germline assignment: CDR1 SGHTA and CDR2 FQGNSA. J gave up 8 bases and V 4 bases, and 9 bases lay outside the gene matches. This CDR3 spans 15 amino acids. The CDR3 bases are TGTGCCAGCAGCTCCTCCTTGGGGACAGGGGGAGGCTACACCTTC. Protein sequence: CASSSSLGTGGGYTF.

This clonotype was recorded many times. V is TRBV6-5 and J is TRBJ1-2; possible D gene TRBD1, 5 bases. Germline values: CDR1 MNHEY, CDR2 SVGAGI. Deletions cut 0 bases from V and 4 bases from J, with 6 bases between. This CDR3 is 13 amino acids long. The CDR3 region has the DNA TGTGCCAGCAGTTACTCCGGGGCCTATGGCTACACCTTC. Its protein product is CASSYSGAYGYTF.

At least ten counts were recorded for this clonotype. This chain's CDR3 is CSVEVGEKLFF. CDR3 coding DNA: TGCAGCGTCGAGGTGGGAGAAAAACTGTTTTTT. The chain couples TRBV29-1 to TRBJ1-4, with D unclear. V dropped 6 bases and J dropped 8 bases, with 10 bases sitting between them. The germline gives CDR1 SQVTM, CDR2 ANQGSEA. The CDR3 sequence is 11 residues long.

This clonotype was seen at least ten times. V usage is TRBV6-4 and J usage is TRBJ1-2; no clear D gene. Germline assignment: CDR1 MRHNA and CDR2 SNTAGT. CDR3 length equals 12 residues. Trimming took 0 bases from V and 11 from J, leaving 10 bases between them. CDR3 bases: TGTGCCAGCAGTGACTCGTCCAGCAGTTACACCTTC. This codes for CASSDSSSSYTF.

This clonotype was counted at least ten times. The gene calls are TRBV7-2 and TRBJ1-1; D is undetermined. Germline lookup yields CDR1 SGHTA and CDR2 FQGNSA. The V end was cut by 5 bases, the J end by 1 base, with 17 bases between. There are 16 residues in the CDR3. As DNA, the CDR3 is TGTGCCAGCAGCGCCCCCGGTTATAAGGGGAACACTGAAGCTTTCTTT. Protein product: CASSAPGYKGNTEAFF.

The CDR3 sequence: CASSLAGVDNQPQHF. In nucleotides, the CDR3 is TGTGCCAGCAGCTTAGCAGGAGTCGACAATCAGCCCCAGCATTTT. This chain joins TRBV7-9 and TRBJ1-5, with unresolved D. The CDR3 is 15 residues long. CDR1 is SEHNR and CDR2 is FQNEAQ in the germline V gene (reference sequence). The V end was cut by 0 bases, the J end by 3 bases, with 9 bases between.

The chain carries TRBV7-9 and TRBJ2-7, with TRBD1 matching over 7 bases. V gave up 5 bases and J gave up 3 bases; unmatched junction bases: 7. The CDR3 spans 14 residues. CDR1 SEHNR and CDR2 FQNEAQ come from the germline V gene (reference sequence). The CDR3: CASSGSRDSYEQYF. Written as DNA, the CDR3 is TGTGCCAGCAGCGGGAGCCGGGACAGCTACGAGCAGTACTTC.

Of note for this clonotype: This could be a read error, since a much larger clone is one nucleotide away. The J gene is TRBJ2-7, the V gene TRBV20-1, with 8 bases matching TRBD1. There are 16 residues in the CDR3. From germline, CDR1 is DFQATT and CDR2 SNEGSKA (reference sequence). Here the CDR3 reads CSATFPKGQVAYEHYF. The CDR3 nucleotides are TGCAGTGCCACTTTTCCCAAGGGACAGGTTGCCTACGAGCATTACTTC.

Note on this clonotype: Sequence at one end of the junction differs from germline and may be a read error. V usage is TRBV5-1 and J usage is TRBJ2-2; D may be TRBD1 (6 bases). The CDR3 spans 15 residues. Germline V CDR1 and CDR2: SGHRS, YFSETQ. The CDR3 DNA reads TGTGCCAGCAGCCACGGGACACCGAACACCGGGGAGCTGTTTTTT. Translation: CASSHGTPNTGELFF.

The table lists this clonotype with a few counts. The chain employs TRBV27 and TRBJ1-6, with a tentative D call TRBD1 (5 bases). There are 14 residues in the CDR3. The V gene lost 6 bases and the J gene lost 3 bases, with 9 bases spanning the gap. CDR1 and CDR2 from the germline V gene are MNHEY and SMNVEV (reference sequence). CDR3 amino acids: CASSGGLYNSPLHF. The CDR3 DNA reads TGTGCCAGCAGCGGGGGTCTCTATAATTCACCCCTCCACTTT.

In this sample, this clonotype turned up a few times. This chain uses TRBV15 with TRBJ2-3, with TRBD1 matching 11 bases. The CDR3 length is 16 residues. Germline V CDR1 and CDR2: LNHNV, YYDKDF (reference sequence). Trimming cost V 0 bases and J 4 bases; bases outside gene matches: 3. The CDR3 nucleotides are TGTGCCACCAGCAGAGATCTGGGACAGGGGGCAGATACGCAGTATTTT. Its translation is CATSRDLGQGADTQYF.

This clonotype has at least ten counts. The chain recombines TRBV20-1 with TRBJ1-5; D gene unclear. V was shortened by 0 bases and J by 4 bases, with 10 bases between the two germline ends. The CDR3 spans 14 residues. From germline, CDR1 is DFQATT and CDR2 SNEGSKA (reference sequence). The CDR3 bases are TGCAGTGCTAGAGATAGAGGGAAAAATCAGCCCCAGCATTTT. Translation gives CSARDRGKNQPQHF.

This clonotype has ten or more counts. The chain is built from TRBV10-2 and TRBJ2-7; D remains unclear. The germline V and J ends were trimmed by 11 bases and 4 bases, with 18 bases remaining between them. CDR1 WSHSY and CDR2 SAAADI come from the germline V gene. The CDR3 extends over 13 amino acids. The CDR3 here is CAPCRRVEYEQYF. As DNA, the CDR3 is TGCGCCCCCTGCCGCCGGGTCGAATACGAGCAGTACTTC.

The J gene is TRBJ1-1, the V gene TRBV5-1, with D unclear. Germline V CDR1 and CDR2: SGHRS, YFSETQ. The CDR3 sequence is 13 residues long. V was trimmed by 1 base and J by 5 bases, leaving 9 bases between them. CDR3 coding DNA: TGCGCCAGCAGCTTGTACGGGGTAACTGAAGCTTTCTTT. Amino acid sequence: CASSLYGVTEAFF.